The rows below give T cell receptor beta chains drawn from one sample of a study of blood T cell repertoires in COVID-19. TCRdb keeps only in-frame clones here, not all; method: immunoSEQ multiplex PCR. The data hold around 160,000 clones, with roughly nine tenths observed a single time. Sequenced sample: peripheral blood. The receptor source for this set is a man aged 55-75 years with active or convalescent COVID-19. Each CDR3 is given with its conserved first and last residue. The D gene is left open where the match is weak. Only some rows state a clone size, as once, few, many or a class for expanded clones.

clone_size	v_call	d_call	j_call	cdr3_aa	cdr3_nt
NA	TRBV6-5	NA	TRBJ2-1	CASSHEGRRVNEQFF	TGTGCCAGCAGTCACGAGGGCCGTCGGGTCAATGAGCAGTTCTTC
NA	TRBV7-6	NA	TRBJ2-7	CASSTDWISYEQYF	TGTGCCAGCAGCACGGACTGGATCTCCTACGAGCAGTACTTC
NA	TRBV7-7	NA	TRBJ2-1	CASSLAGRHNEQFF	TGTGCCAGCAGCTTAGCGGGCAGACACAATGAGCAGTTCTTC
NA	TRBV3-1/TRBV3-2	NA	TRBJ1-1	CASSQVWQNTEAFF	TGTGCCAGCAGCCAAGTGTGGCAGAACACTGAAGCTTTCTTT
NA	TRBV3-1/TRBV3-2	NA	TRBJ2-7	CASSLGGEQYF	TGTGCCAGCAGCCTGGGCGGGGAGCAGTACTTC
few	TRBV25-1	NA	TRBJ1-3	CASSPVGGFGNTIYF	TGTGCCAGCAGTCCAGTGGGGGGGTTTGGAAACACCATATATTTT
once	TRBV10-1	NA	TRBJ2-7	CASSPGLAYEQYF	TGCGCCAGCAGCCCCGGACTCGCCTACGAGCAGTACTTC
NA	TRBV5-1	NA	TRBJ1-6	CASSFSQTLGPNSPLHF	TGCGCCAGCAGCTTTTCCCAAACATTGGGGCCTAATTCACCCCTCCACTTT
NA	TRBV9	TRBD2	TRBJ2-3	CASSVPGLAFPDTQYF	TGTGCCAGCAGCGTACCGGGACTAGCCTTCCCAGATACGCAGTATTTT
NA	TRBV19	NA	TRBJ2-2	CASNGQSPGELFF	TGTGCCAGTAATGGACAATCCCCCGGGGAGCTGTTTTTT
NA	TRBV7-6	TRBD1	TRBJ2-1	CASSPGQTSSYNEQFF	TGTGCCAGCAGCCCGGGACAGACCTCCTCCTACAATGAGCAGTTCTTC
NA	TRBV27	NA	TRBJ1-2	CATLGVGGNYGYTF	TGTGCCACTTTGGGGGTCGGGGGAAACTATGGCTACACCTTC
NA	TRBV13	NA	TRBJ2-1	CASSRTGRDNEQFF	TGTGCCAGCAGCCGGACAGGGAGGGACAATGAGCAGTTCTTC
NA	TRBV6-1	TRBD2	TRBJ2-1	CASSEEGSGVPGEQFF	TGTGCCAGCAGTGAAGAGGGTAGCGGGGTGCCAGGGGAGCAGTTCTTC
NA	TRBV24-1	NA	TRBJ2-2	CATSDRGLQNTGELFF	TGTGCCACCAGTGATAGGGGCCTTCAGAACACCGGGGAGCTGTTTTTT
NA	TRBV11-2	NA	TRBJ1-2	CASSLSKPYGYTF	TGTGCCAGCAGCTTATCGAAGCCCTATGGCTACACCTTC
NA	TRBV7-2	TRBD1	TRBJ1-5	CASSPGQGAYQPQHF	TGTGCCAGCAGCCCCGGACAGGGGGCGTATCAGCCCCAGCATTTT
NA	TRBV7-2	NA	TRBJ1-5	CASSLDSGVSNQPQHF	TGTGCCAGCAGCTTAGATTCAGGGGTTAGCAATCAGCCCCAGCATTTT
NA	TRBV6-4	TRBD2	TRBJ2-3	CASSREGSTDTQYF	TGTGCCAGTAGCAGGGAGGGGAGCACAGATACGCAGTATTTT
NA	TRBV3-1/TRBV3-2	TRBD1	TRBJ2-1	CASSPTGGSYNEQFF	TGTGCCAGCAGCCCAACAGGGGGCTCCTACAATGAGCAGTTCTTC
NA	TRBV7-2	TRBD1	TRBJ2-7	CARVDRGISYEQYF	TGTGCCAGAGTTGACAGGGGGATCTCCTACGAGCAGTACTTC
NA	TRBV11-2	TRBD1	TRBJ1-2	CASSFRDREEDYGYTF	TGTGCCAGCAGCTTCCGGGACAGGGAAGAGGACTATGGCTACACCTTC
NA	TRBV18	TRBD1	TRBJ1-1	CASSPRGTGGGSTEAFF	TGTGCCAGCTCACCACGGGGGACAGGGGGCGGGAGCACTGAAGCTTTCTTT
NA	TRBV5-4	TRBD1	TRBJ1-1	CASSLGDRGRNTEAFF	TGTGCCAGCAGCTTGGGGGACAGGGGCAGGAACACTGAAGCTTTCTTT
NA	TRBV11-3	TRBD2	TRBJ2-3	CASSLDGTSGSTDTQYF	TGTGCCAGCAGCTTAGATGGGACTAGCGGGAGCACAGATACGCAGTATTTT
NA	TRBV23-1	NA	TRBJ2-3	CASSQSSGPSTDTQYF	TGCGCCAGCAGTCAATCTAGCGGACCTAGCACAGATACGCAGTATTTT